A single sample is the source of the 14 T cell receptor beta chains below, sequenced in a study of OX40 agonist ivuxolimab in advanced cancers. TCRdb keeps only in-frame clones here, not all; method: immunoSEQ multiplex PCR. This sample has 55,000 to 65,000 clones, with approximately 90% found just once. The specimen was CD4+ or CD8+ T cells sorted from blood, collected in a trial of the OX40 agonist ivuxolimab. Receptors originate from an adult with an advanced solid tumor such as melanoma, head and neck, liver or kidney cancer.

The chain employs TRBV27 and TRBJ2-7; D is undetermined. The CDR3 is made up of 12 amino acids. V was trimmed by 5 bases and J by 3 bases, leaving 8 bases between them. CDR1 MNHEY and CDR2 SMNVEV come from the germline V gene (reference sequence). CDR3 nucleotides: TGTGCCAGCAGTCCGCTCGGCTACGAGCAGTACTTC. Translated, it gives CASSPLGYEQYF.

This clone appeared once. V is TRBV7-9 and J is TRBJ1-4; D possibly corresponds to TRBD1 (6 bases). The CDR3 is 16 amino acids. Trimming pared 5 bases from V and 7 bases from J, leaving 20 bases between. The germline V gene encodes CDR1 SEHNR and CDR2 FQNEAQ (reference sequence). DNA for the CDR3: TGTGCCAGCAGCCCAGGGGCGCGGGGGCCGGGTGAAAAACTGTTTTTT. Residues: CASSPGARGPGEKLFF.

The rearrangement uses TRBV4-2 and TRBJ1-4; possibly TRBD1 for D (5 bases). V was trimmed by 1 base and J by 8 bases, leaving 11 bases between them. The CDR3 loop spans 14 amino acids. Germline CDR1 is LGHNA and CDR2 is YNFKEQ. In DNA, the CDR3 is TGTGCCAGCAGCCAAGGGGACGGCCTAGAAAAACTGTTTTTT. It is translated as CASSQGDGLEKLFF.

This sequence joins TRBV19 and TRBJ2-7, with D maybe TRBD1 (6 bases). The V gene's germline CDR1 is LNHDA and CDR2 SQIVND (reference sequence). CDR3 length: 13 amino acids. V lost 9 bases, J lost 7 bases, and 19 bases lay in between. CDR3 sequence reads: CASGLTRGREQYF. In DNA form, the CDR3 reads TGTGCCAGCGGCTTAACTAGGGGGAGAGAGCAGTACTTC.

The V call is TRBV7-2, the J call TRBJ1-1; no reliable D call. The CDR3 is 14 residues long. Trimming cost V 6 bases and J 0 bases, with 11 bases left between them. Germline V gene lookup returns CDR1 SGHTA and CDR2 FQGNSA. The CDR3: CASSRRTMNTEAFF. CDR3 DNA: TGTGCCAGCAGTCGTAGGACGATGAACACTGAAGCTTTCTTT.

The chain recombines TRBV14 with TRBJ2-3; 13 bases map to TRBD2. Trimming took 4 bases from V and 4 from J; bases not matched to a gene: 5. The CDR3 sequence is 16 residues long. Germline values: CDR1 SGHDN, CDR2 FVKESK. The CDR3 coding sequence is TGTGCCAGCAGCCGGTCGGGACTAGCGGGATCAGATACGCAGTATTTT. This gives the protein CASSRSGLAGSDTQYF.

CDR3 loop: CASRPGQGVAGELFF. CDR3 DNA: TGTGCCAGCAGGCCGGGACAGGGCGTCGCCGGGGAGCTGTTTTTT. The V and J genes are TRBV27 and TRBJ2-2; the match to TRBD1 covers 9 bases. The trim removed 6 bases at V and 6 bases at J, leaving 8 bases unmatched. Germline V gene data show CDR1 as MNHEY and CDR2 as SMNVEV (reference sequence). This CDR3 has 15 amino acids.

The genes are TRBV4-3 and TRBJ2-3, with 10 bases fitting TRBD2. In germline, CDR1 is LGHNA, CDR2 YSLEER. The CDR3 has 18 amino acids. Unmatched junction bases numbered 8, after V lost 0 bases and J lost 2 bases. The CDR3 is CASSQDQQAGGHTDTQYF. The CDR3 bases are TGCGCCAGCAGCCAAGATCAGCAAGCGGGGGGGCACACAGATACGCAGTATTTT.

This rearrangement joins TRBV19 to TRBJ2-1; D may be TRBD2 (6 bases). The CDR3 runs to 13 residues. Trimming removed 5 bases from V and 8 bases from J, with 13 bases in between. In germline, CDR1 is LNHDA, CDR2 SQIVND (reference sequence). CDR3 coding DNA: TGTGCCAGTAGTTCATTAGGAGGGTATGAGCAGTTCTTC. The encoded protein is CASSSLGGYEQFF.

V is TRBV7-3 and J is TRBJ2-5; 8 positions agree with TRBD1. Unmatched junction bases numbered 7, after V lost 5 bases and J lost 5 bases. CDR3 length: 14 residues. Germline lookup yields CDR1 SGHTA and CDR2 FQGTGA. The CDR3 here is CASSQTGGDETQYF. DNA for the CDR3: TGTGCCAGCAGCCAAACAGGGGGTGACGAGACCCAGTACTTC.

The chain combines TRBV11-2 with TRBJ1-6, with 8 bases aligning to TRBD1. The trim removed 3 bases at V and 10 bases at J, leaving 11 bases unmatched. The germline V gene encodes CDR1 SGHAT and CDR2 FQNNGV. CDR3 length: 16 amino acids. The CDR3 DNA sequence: TGTGCCAGCAGCTTGGGCAGGGGGCGCCGGGAATCACCCCTCCACTTT. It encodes CASSLGRGRRESPLHF.

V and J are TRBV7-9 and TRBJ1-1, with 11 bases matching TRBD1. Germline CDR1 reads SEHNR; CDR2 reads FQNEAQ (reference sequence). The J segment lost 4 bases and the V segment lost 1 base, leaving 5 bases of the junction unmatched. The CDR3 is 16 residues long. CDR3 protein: CASSLGRTGGITEAFF. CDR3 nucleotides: TGTGCCAGCAGCTTAGGGCGGACAGGGGGCATCACTGAAGCTTTCTTT. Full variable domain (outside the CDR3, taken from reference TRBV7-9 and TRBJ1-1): DTGVSQNPRHKITKRGQNVTFRCDPISEHNRLYWYRQTLGQGPEFLTYFQNEAQLEKSRLLSDRFSAERPKGSFSTLEIQRTEQGDSAMYLCASSLGRTGGITEAFFGQGTRLTVV.

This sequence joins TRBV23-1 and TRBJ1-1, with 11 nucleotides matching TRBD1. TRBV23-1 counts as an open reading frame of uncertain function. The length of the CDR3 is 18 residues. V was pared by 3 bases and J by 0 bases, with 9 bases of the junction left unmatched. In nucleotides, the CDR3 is TGCGCCAGCAGTCAGGAGGCCGGGACAGGGGGGCTGAACACTGAAGCTTTCTTT. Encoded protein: CASSQEAGTGGLNTEAFF.

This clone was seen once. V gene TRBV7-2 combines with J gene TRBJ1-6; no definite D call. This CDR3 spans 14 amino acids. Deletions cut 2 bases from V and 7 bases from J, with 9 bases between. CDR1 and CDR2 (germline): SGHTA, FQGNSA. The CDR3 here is CASSLNSANSPLHF. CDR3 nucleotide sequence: TGTGCCAGCAGCTTAAACAGCGCCAATTCACCCCTCCACTTT.